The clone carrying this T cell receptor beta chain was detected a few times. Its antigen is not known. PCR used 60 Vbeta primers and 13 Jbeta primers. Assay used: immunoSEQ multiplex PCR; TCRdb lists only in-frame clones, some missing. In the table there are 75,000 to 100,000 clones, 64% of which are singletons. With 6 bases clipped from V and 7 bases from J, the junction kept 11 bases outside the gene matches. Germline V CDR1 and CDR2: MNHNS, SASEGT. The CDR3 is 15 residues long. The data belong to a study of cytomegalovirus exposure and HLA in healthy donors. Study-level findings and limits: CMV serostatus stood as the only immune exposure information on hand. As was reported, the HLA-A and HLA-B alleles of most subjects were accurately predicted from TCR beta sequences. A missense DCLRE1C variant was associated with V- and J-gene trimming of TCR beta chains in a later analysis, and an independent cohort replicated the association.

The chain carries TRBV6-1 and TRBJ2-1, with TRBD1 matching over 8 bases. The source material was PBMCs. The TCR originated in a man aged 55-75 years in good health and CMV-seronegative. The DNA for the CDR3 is TGTGCCAGCAGAGTATCAGGGGGCGCTAGTAATGAGCAGTTCTTC. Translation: CASRVSGGASNEQFF.